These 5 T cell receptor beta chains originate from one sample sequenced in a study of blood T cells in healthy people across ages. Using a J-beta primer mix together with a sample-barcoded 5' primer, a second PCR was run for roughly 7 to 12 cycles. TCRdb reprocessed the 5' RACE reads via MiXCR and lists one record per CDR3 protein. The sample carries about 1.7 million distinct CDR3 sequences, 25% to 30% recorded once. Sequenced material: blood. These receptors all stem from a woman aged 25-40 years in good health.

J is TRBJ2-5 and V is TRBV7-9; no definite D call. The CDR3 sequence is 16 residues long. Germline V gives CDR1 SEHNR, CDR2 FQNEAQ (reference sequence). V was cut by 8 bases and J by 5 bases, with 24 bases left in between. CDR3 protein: CASRAAGSPGRETQYF. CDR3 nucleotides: TGTGCCAGCCGAGCTGCCGGGTCCCCCGGTCGGGAGACCCAGTACTTC.

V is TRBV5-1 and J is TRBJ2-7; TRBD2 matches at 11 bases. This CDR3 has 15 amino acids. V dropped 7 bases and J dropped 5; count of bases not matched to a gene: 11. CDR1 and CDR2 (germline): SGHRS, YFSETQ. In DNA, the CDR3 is TGCGCCAGCCACGCAACTAGCGGGAGTCTGCACGAGCAGTACTTC. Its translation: CASHATSGSLHEQYF.

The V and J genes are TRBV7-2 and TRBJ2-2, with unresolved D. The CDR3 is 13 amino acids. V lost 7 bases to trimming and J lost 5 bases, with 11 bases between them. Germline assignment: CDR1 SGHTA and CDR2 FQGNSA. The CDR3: CASTLLGTGELFF. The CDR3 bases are TGTGCCAGCACCCTTCTTGGGACCGGGGAGCTGTTTTTT.

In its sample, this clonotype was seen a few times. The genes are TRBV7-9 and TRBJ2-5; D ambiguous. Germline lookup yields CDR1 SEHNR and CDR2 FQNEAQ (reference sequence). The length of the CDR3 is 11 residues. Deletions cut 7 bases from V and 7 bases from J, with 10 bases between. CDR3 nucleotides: TGTGCCAGCACCTACTCGGGGACCCAGTACTTC. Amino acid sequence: CASTYSGTQYF.

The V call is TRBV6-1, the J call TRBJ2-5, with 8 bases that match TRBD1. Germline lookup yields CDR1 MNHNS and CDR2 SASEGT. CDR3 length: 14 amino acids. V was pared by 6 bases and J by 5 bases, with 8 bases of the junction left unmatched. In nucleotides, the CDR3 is TGTGCCAGCAGAAACTCAGGGGGCAGGGAGACCCAGTACTTC. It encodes CASRNSGGRETQYF.